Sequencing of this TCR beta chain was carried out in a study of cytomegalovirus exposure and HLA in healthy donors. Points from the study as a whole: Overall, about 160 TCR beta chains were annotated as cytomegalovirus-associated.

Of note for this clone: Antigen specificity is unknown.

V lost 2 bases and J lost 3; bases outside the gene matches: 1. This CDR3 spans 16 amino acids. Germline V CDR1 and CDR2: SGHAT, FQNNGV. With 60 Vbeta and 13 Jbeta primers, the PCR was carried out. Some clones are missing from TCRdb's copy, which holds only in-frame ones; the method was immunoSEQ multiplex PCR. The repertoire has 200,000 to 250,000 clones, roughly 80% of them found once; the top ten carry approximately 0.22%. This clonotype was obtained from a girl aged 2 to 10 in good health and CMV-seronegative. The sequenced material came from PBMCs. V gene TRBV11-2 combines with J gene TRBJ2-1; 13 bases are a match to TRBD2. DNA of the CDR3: TGTGCCAGCAGCTTAAGGACTAGCGGGGGCTACAATGAGCAGTTCTTC. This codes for CASSLRTSGGYNEQFF.